This T cell receptor (beta chain) is from a study of siplizumab effects on memory and regulatory T cells. Study findings and constraints: Mappable alloreactive CD4+ clones were on average around 74% Treg-derived with siplizumab, roughly 25% in controls. Naive T cells were seemingly more diverse than memory cells, and major contributions to the alloresponse seemed to be made by them.

The length of the CDR3 is 13 residues. J lost 12 bases, V lost 4 bases, and 9 bases had no gene match. CDR1 and CDR2 from the germline V gene are MGHRA and YSYEKL. Per sample, the assay covered roughly 9.2 x 10^4 TCR templates. Only in-frame clones appear in the TCRdb table, and some are missing; sequencing was by immunoSEQ multiplex PCR. The table lists some 120,000 clones, roughly 94% of them singletons. Concerning this clone itself: Its antigen is currently unknown.

Specimen: non-Treg CD4+ T cells sorted from blood. The sequence was collected from a human donor in good health. The genes are TRBV4-1 and TRBJ2-7, with 10 bases that match TRBD2. In nucleotides, the CDR3 is TGCGCCAGCAGCCCTTTCGGACTAGCGGAATGGTACTTC. Translated: CASSPFGLAEWYF.